Listed below are T cell receptor beta chains from one sample, sequenced in a study of Ad26.COV2.S vaccination and SARS-CoV-2 variants. Sequencing used immunoSEQ multiplex PCR; TCRdb keeps in-frame clones, though not all of them. The table lists roughly 460,000 clones, about nine tenths of them singletons. The source material was peripheral blood, sampled in a trial of Ad26.COV2.S vaccine versus placebo. All receptors derive from a person aged 18 to 65 who received the Ad26.COV2.S COVID-19 vaccine or a placebo. CDR3s include the opening cysteine and the closing phenylalanine or tryptophan.

j_call: TRBJ2-1; v_call: TRBV29-1; cdr3_aa: CSVEGLQAMDEQFF
j_call: TRBJ1-4; v_call: TRBV5-1; cdr3_aa: CASSLPGQGAQTNEKLFF
j_call: TRBJ1-3; v_call: TRBV11-2; cdr3_aa: CASRRLGWDSSGNTIYF
j_call: TRBJ1-1; v_call: TRBV28; cdr3_aa: CASSLPPGQGWTFF
j_call: TRBJ2-4; v_call: TRBV6-5; cdr3_aa: CASTTGGAVKNIQYF
j_call: TRBJ2-5; v_call: TRBV30; cdr3_aa: CAWRIPGPQETQYF
j_call: TRBJ1-6; v_call: TRBV4-1; cdr3_aa: CASSQSWGTGSNSPLHF
j_call: TRBJ1-4; v_call: TRBV12-3/TRBV12-4; cdr3_aa: CASRRDSNEKLFF
j_call: TRBJ2-1; v_call: TRBV7-9; cdr3_aa: CASSSVGEQFF
j_call: TRBJ1-2; v_call: TRBV27; cdr3_aa: CASSPTPDRVHLGNYGYTF
j_call: TRBJ1-2; v_call: TRBV7-2; cdr3_aa: CASSPSWGGAGYGYTF
j_call: TRBJ2-7; v_call: TRBV18; cdr3_aa: CASSPGGQRDSEQYF
j_call: TRBJ1-4; v_call: TRBV5-5; cdr3_aa: CASSPTDGLNEKLFF
j_call: TRBJ1-2; v_call: TRBV30; cdr3_aa: CARLGGKYYGYTF
j_call: TRBJ2-1; v_call: TRBV2; cdr3_aa: CASPNSFF
j_call: TRBJ2-1; v_call: TRBV4-1; cdr3_aa: CASSPAGRSSYNEQFF
j_call: TRBJ1-1; v_call: TRBV12-3/TRBV12-4; cdr3_aa: CASSLYRNTEAFF
j_call: TRBJ1-1; v_call: TRBV18; cdr3_aa: CASSTGTMNTEAFF
j_call: TRBJ1-6; v_call: TRBV18; cdr3_aa: CASSPRIGVRSLEKALHF
j_call: TRBJ1-2; v_call: TRBV2; cdr3_aa: CASSEQGDLGGYTF
j_call: TRBJ2-5; v_call: TRBV6-5; cdr3_aa: CASKRGRALDETQYF
j_call: TRBJ1-4; v_call: TRBV11-2; cdr3_aa: CASSLGQNEKLFF
j_call: TRBJ1-4; v_call: TRBV5-4; cdr3_aa: CASSLVTGTGSEKLFF
j_call: TRBJ2-1; v_call: TRBV4-2; cdr3_aa: CASSQDPGRADNEQFF
j_call: TRBJ1-1; v_call: TRBV25-1; cdr3_aa: CASSLGTEAFF